Reported below is one T cell receptor beta chain. These data originate in a study of preoperative IRX-2 immunotherapy in early breast cancer. Measured with immunoSEQ multiplex PCR; TCRdb has only the in-frame clones, and not every one. The profile shows more than 30,000 clones, roughly 89% of them singletons. Treatment given: preoperative locoregional IRX-2 cytokine immunotherapy. This phase Ib study tested locoregional IRX-2 cytokine immunotherapy given before surgery. Trimming left V 3 bases short and J 2 bases short, with 10 bases between. The germline CDR1 and CDR2 sequences are KGHSH and LQKENI. The CDR3 length is 15 residues.

The rearrangement uses TRBV18 and TRBJ2-2; TRBD1 is a possible D gene (6 bases). Sequenced here: tumor tissue, sampled after IRX-2 immunotherapy. This TCR came from a human donor with breast cancer. In nucleotides, the CDR3 is TGTGCCAGCTCACCGGACAGATTTAACACCGGGGAGCTGTTTTTT. This translates into CASSPDRFNTGELFF.